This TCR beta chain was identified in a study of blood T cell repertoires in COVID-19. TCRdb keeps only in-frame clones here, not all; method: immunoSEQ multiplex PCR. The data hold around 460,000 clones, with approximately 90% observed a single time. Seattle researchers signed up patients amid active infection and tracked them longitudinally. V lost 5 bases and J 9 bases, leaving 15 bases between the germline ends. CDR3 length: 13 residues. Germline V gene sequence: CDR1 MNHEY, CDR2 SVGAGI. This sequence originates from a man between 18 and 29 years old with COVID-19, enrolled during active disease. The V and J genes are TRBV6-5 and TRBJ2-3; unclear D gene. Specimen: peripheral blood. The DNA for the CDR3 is TGTGCCAGCAGTCAAAAGGTGGCGGCGACGCAGTATTTT. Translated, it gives CASSQKVAATQYF.